These 25 T cell receptor beta chains originate from one sample sequenced in a study of beta chain features in type 1 diabetes. Findings and limits, study-wide: People with Type 1 diabetes carried modestly yet significantly shorter TCRB CDR3s in all four CD4+ subsets.

The isolated RNA, all of it, was reverse transcribed, so expressed TCRB transcripts were what got sequenced. This table comes from immunoSEQ multiplex PCR, and its TCRdb copy is limited to in-frame clones, with some not included. The data show hundreds of thousands of clones, with roughly 11% seen just once and more than 0.015% held by the top ten. Their recognized antigens are unknown. The sample was naive CD4+ T cells from blood. These receptor sequences come from a man aged 25 to 40 with type 1 diabetes.

The CDR3 DNA reads TGTGCCAGCAGTACGCTACAGAATTCACCCCTCCACTTT. Its protein is CASSTLQNSPLHF. The chain uses TRBV6-5 and TRBJ1-6; the D is unclear. The CDR3 is 13 amino acids. Germline CDR1 and CDR2: MNHEY and SVGAGI. Deletions cut 5 bases from V and 7 bases from J, with 9 bases between.

In its sample, this clone was seen a few times. V and J are TRBV18 and TRBJ2-3; TRBD2 matches 11 bases. This CDR3 comprises 17 residues. From germline, CDR1 is KGHSH and CDR2 LQKENI. Trimming took 2 bases from V and 3 from J; bases not matched to a gene: 7. CDR3 region: CASSPRELAGETDTQYF. Written as DNA, the CDR3 is TGTGCCAGCTCACCAAGGGAACTAGCGGGGGAAACAGATACGCAGTATTTT.

This chain links TRBV28 with TRBJ2-3; 10 bases align to TRBD1. The germline CDR1 and CDR2 sequences are MDHEN and SYDVKM. The CDR3 spans 15 residues. J gave up 1 base and V 6 bases, and 4 bases lay outside the gene matches. CDR3 residues: CASRMGQGRTDTQYF. The CDR3 DNA sequence: TGTGCCAGCAGGATGGGACAGGGGCGCACAGATACGCAGTATTTT. The whole variable domain, remainder taken from reference TRBV28 and TRBJ2-3, is DVKVTQSSRYLVKRTGEKVFLECVQDMDHENMFWYRQDPGLGLRLIYFSYDVKMKEKGDIPEGYSVSREKKERFSLILESASTNQTSMYLCASRMGQGRTDTQYFGPGTRLTVL.

V usage is TRBV7-2 and J usage is TRBJ2-7; D gene unclear. The length of the CDR3 is 13 residues. The germline V gene encodes CDR1 SGHTA and CDR2 FQGNSA. With 2 bases removed from V and 5 bases from J, the gap between germline ends came to 10 bases. The CDR3 spells CASSLLVPDEQYF. The CDR3 region has the DNA TGTGCCAGCAGCTTACTCGTTCCTGACGAGCAGTACTTC. The complete variable domain, with remaining parts taken from reference TRBV7-2 and TRBJ2-7, reads GAGVSQSPSNKVTEKGKDVELRCDPISGHTALYWYRQSLGQGLEFLIYFQGNSAPDKSGLPSDRFSAERTGGSVSTLTIQRTQQEDSAVYLCASSLLVPDEQYFGPGTRLTVT.

The chain is built from TRBV6-1 and TRBJ2-7, with 10 bases aligning to TRBD2. Germline assignment: CDR1 MNHNS and CDR2 SASEGT. The CDR3 loop spans 16 amino acids. Trimming took 3 bases from V and 0 from J; bases not matched to a gene: 5. As DNA, the CDR3 is TGTGCCAGCAGTGAGGCTAGCGGGGGCCTCTCCTACGAGCAGTACTTC. Encoded protein: CASSEASGGLSYEQYF.

This chain uses TRBV7-9 with TRBJ2-5, with D perhaps matching TRBD2 (7 bases). The V end was cut by 5 bases, the J end by 4 bases, with 14 bases between. The CDR3 is made up of 14 amino acids. The germline V gene has CDR1 SEHNR and CDR2 FQNEAQ (reference sequence). The CDR3 DNA follows: TGTGCCAGCAGCCCCGGGGGGCCGGTAGAGACCCAGTACTTC. Translating it yields CASSPGGPVETQYF.

The V and J genes are TRBV11-2 and TRBJ1-3; tentatively, D is TRBD1 (6 bases). The V gene's germline CDR1 is SGHAT and CDR2 FQNNGV. The V end was cut by 1 base, the J end by 0 bases, with 16 bases between. The CDR3 length is 18 residues. CDR3 residues: CASSLAFPQGSSGNTIYF. CDR3 nucleotide sequence: TGTGCCAGCAGCTTAGCCTTCCCCCAGGGGAGCTCTGGAAACACCATATATTTT. Full variable domain (missing parts from reference TRBV11-2 and TRBJ1-3): EAGVAQSPRYKIIEKRQSVAFWCNPISGHATLYWYQQILGQGPKLLIQFQNNGVVDDSQLPKDRFSAERLKGVDSTLKIQPAKLEDSAVYLCASSLAFPQGSSGNTIYFGEGSWLTVV.

V gene TRBV1 combines with J gene TRBJ1-6. TRBV1 is a recognized pseudogene. The CDR3 loop spans 15 amino acids. CDR3 DNA sequence: TGCACCAGCAGTGTGACCGGGACTCCCAATTCACCCCTCCACTTT. It codes for CTSSVTGTPNSPLHF.

A few counts support this clone. The V and J genes are TRBV19 and TRBJ1-5; 10 bases agree with TRBD1. The V segment lost 5 bases and the J segment 5 bases; nucleotides outside the gene matches: 0. This CDR3 contains 13 residues. Germline-derived CDR1 and CDR2 are LNHDA and SQIVND (reference sequence). CDR3 loop: CASSGTGDQPQHF. The CDR3 DNA reads TGTGCCAGTAGTGGGACAGGGGATCAGCCCCAGCATTTT.

The gene calls are TRBV7-6 and TRBJ1-1; D is unresolved. The CDR3 has 14 residues. V was shortened by 5 bases and J by 6 bases, with 16 bases between the two germline ends. Germline V gives CDR1 SGHVS, CDR2 FNYEAQ. The CDR3, as DNA: TGTGCCAGCAGCCTAATACCCAATAGCCCTGAAGCTTTCTTT. It specifies CASSLIPNSPEAFF. Supplemented by reference TRBV7-6 and TRBJ1-1, the full variable domain reads GAGVSQSPRYKVTKRGQDVALRCDPISGHVSLYWYRQALGQGPEFLTYFNYEAQQDKSGLPNDRFSAERPEGSISTLTIQRTEQRDSAMYRCASSLIPNSPEAFFGQGTRLTVV.

The chain uses TRBV5-1 and TRBJ2-3, with a weak D call TRBD2 (6 bases). Between the trimmed V and J ends, which lost 2 bases and 2 bases, there was a span of 9 bases. Germline-derived CDR1 and CDR2 are SGHRS and YFSETQ. CDR3 length equals 14 residues. For the CDR3, the DNA is TGCGCCAGCAGCTTTGGACTATCCACAGATACGCAGTATTTT. Translating it yields CASSFGLSTDTQYF.

This clone was seen a handful of times. This sequence joins TRBV18 and TRBJ1-2, with D possibly being TRBD1 (6 bases). The length of the CDR3 is 15 residues. The germline V gene has CDR1 KGHSH and CDR2 LQKENI. V gave up 3 bases and J gave up 5 bases, with 16 bases separating them. This CDR3 is CASSPTDSTGYGYTF. DNA of the CDR3: TGTGCCAGCTCACCGACGGACAGCACCGGTTATGGCTACACCTTC.

The CDR3 coding sequence is TGTGCCAGCAGTGAATGGACTCTCCAAGAGACCCAGTACTTC. This encodes CASSEWTLQETQYF. J is TRBJ2-5 and V is TRBV2; a weak D match, TRBD2 (5 bases). CDR3 size: 14 residues. Trimming took off 2 bases at V and 1 base at J, with 8 bases between the two ends. Germline V gene lookup returns CDR1 SNHLY and CDR2 FYNNEI.

This clone was observed a handful of times. The chain joins TRBV9 to TRBJ2-5; D remains ambiguous. Trimming pared 4 bases from V and 5 bases from J, leaving 9 bases between. Germline V lookup: CDR1 SGDLS, CDR2 YYNGEE. This CDR3 spans 12 amino acids. The CDR3 sequence is CASSTPRETQYF. CDR3 DNA sequence: TGTGCCAGCAGCACCCCTAGGGAGACCCAGTACTTC.

The chain links TRBV5-4 to TRBJ2-2, with D tentatively TRBD2 (5 bases). CDR3 length: 13 amino acids. V lost 5 bases and J 7 bases, leaving 12 bases between the germline ends. Germline assignment: CDR1 SGHNT and CDR2 YYREEE (reference sequence). CDR3 sequence reads: CASSVDYIGELFF. The CDR3 region has the DNA TGTGCCAGCAGTGTCGACTACATCGGGGAGCTGTTTTTT.

CDR3 sequence reads: CASRENSGGALYNEQFF. In DNA, the CDR3 is TGTGCCAGCAGGGAAAATAGCGGGGGGGCCCTTTACAATGAGCAGTTCTTC. This chain joins TRBV7-2 and TRBJ2-1; 11 bases map to TRBD2. The CDR3 is 17 amino acids. Germline V gives CDR1 SGHTA, CDR2 FQGNSA. J lost 4 bases, V lost 6 bases, and 11 bases had no gene match.

This clone has just a few counts. The chain carries TRBV5-4 and TRBJ2-1; the D gene is possibly TRBD2 (5 bases). Trimming removed 4 bases at V and 5 bases at J, with 19 bases between. This CDR3 is built from 16 residues. Germline V gene lookup returns CDR1 SGHNT and CDR2 YYREEE (reference sequence). CDR3 residues: CASSPWVGDPNNEQFF. DNA of the CDR3: TGTGCCAGCAGCCCTTGGGTCGGGGATCCGAACAATGAGCAGTTCTTC.

The chain carries TRBV5-1 and TRBJ1-5, with D maybe TRBD1 (5 bases). The CDR3 length is 14 residues. The V gene lost 3 bases and the J gene lost 6 bases, with 13 bases spanning the gap. CDR1 is SGHRS and CDR2 is YFSETQ in the germline V gene. The CDR3 DNA reads TGCGCCAGCAGCTACGGGGGGATAGGTCAGCCCCAGCATTTT. As protein: CASSYGGIGQPQHF.

Worth noting for this clone: The junction does not match germline at one end; this may be a read error. This specimen includes other DNA sequences encoding the same CDR3. CDR3 bases: TGTGCCAGCTCACCAGGAGTGGAGACCCAATACTTC. The encoded protein is CASSPGVETQYF. V usage is TRBV18 and J usage is TRBJ2-5; D gene ambiguous. The CDR3 spans 12 residues. CDR1 is KGHSH and CDR2 is LQKENI in the germline V gene.

This chain uses TRBV7-9 with TRBJ2-1, with 9 bases that match TRBD2. The CDR3 is made up of 16 amino acids. Germline lookup yields CDR1 SEHNR and CDR2 FQNEAQ (reference sequence). Trimming cost V 5 bases and J 3 bases; bases outside gene matches: 8. The CDR3 spells CASSPLSGGVYNEQFF. In DNA form, the CDR3 reads TGTGCCAGCAGCCCCCTTAGCGGGGGAGTCTACAATGAGCAGTTCTTC.

This clone showed up just a few times. V usage is TRBV28 and J usage is TRBJ1-5; 9 nucleotides align to TRBD1. The CDR3 length is 14 residues. V was clipped by 5 bases and J by 7 bases; unmatched bases: 6. CDR1 and CDR2 (germline): MDHEN, SYDVKM. As DNA, the CDR3 is TGTGCCAGCAGTACGGGACAGGGAGGGCAGCCCCAGCATTTT. It codes for CASSTGQGGQPQHF.

This clone was detected a few times. The chain uses TRBV5-1 and TRBJ1-1; possibly TRBD1 for D (6 bases). V dropped 4 bases and J dropped 4 bases, with 14 bases sitting between them. The CDR3 is 14 residues long. Germline CDR1 is SGHRS and CDR2 is YFSETQ. The CDR3 is CASSDGQRGTEAFF. The CDR3 nucleotides read TGCGCCAGCAGCGATGGACAGCGGGGCACTGAAGCTTTCTTT.

A few counts support this clone. This rearrangement joins TRBV10-3 to TRBJ2-7; D may be TRBD2 (6 bases). The CDR3 extends over 11 amino acids. Trimming removed 11 bases from V and 5 bases from J, with 13 bases in between. CDR1 is ENHRY and CDR2 is SYGVKD in the germline V gene. The CDR3 DNA is TGTGCCGCGGGGTCGGTGGACGAGCAGTACTTC. Its translation is CAAGSVDEQYF.

This clone appeared a single time. The CDR3 DNA sequence: TGTGCCAGCAGCCAAGATCCTAGAGGCTCCTACGAGCAGTACTTC. Translated, it gives CASSQDPRGSYEQYF. This chain links TRBV4-2 with TRBJ2-7, with D unresolved. The germline V gene has CDR1 LGHNA and CDR2 YNFKEQ. The CDR3 runs to 15 residues. The V gene lost 0 bases and the J gene lost 0 bases, with 9 bases spanning the gap.

This clone was observed a few times. The chain links TRBV7-3 to TRBJ2-2; D is perhaps TRBD2 (5 bases). Germline CDR1 and CDR2: SGHTA and FQGTGA. V was clipped by 1 base and J by 2 bases, with 8 bases between them. The CDR3 covers 15 residues. CDR3 sequence reads: CASSLNTGNTGELFF. In DNA, the CDR3 is TGTGCCAGCAGCTTAAATACGGGAAACACCGGGGAGCTGTTTTTT.